The following is a T cell receptor (beta chain) sequence with its context. PCR was performed using 60 Vbeta and 13 Jbeta primers. The assay was immunoSEQ multiplex PCR, and TCRdb's table has in-frame clones only and misses some. The sample lists 160,000 or so clones, about 80% seen once, with around 3.4% in the top ten. This record comes from a study of cytomegalovirus exposure and HLA in healthy donors. Germline CDR1 SGDLS, CDR2 YYNGEE. The CDR3 runs to 13 residues. Trimming took 0 bases from V and 3 from J, leaving 6 bases between them. The sequencing sample was made of PBMCs. The TCR originated in a young man in good health and CMV-seropositive. The chain has TRBV9 and TRBJ1-1, with D possibly being TRBD1 (6 bases). The CDR3 spells CASSVEGDTEAFF. The CDR3 DNA follows: TGTGCCAGCAGCGTAGAGGGGGACACTGAAGCTTTCTTT. The full variable domain, rest sourced from reference TRBV9 and TRBJ1-1, is DSGVTQTPKHLITATGQRVTLRCSPRSGDLSVYWYQQSLDQGLQFLIQYYNGEERAKGNILERFSAQQFPDLHSELNLSSLELGDSALYFCASSVEGDTEAFFGQGTRLTVV.